This T cell receptor (beta chain) emerged from a study of cytomegalovirus exposure and HLA in healthy donors. Findings and limits, study-wide: A few CMV-associated chains proved CMV antigen-specific in vitro. Available immune exposure information covered CMV serostatus only.

It was healthy bone marrow donors who served as donors. Points on this clone: Its antigen is not identified.

This CDR3 spans 13 amino acids. Germline V CDR1 and CDR2: MNHNS, SASEGT. The V and J ends lost 4 bases and 2 bases respectively, with 8 bases between them. The PCR made use of 60 Vbeta and 13 Jbeta primers. Clones were sequenced by immunoSEQ multiplex PCR, and TCRdb holds only the in-frame ones, with some missing. The data show more than 150,000 clones, approximately 85% seen once. This chain uses TRBV6-1 with TRBJ2-5; unclear D gene. The clonotype was recovered from a woman under 30 in good health and CMV-seronegative. The sequenced sample consisted of PBMCs. In nucleotides, the CDR3 is TGTGCCAGCAGTGGGGCAGTACAAGAGACCCAGTACTTC. Translated, it gives CASSGAVQETQYF.